This T cell receptor (beta chain) was identified during a study of shared clonotypes between healthy human individuals. Whole-study context: With ages of 18 to 49, the donors were a couple of women and a few men.

V was cut by 0 bases and J by 1 base, with 14 bases left in between. Germline V gives CDR1 SGDLS, CDR2 YYNGEE. This CDR3 is built from 16 residues. Libraries were prepared by immunoSEQ multiplex PCR; TCRdb keeps only in-frame clonotypes and omits some of them. The sample records about 2.4 million clones, approximately 94% being singletons. Note on this clone: No antigen is known for it.

Study observations and caveats: Depth was large, yet rarefaction showed that sorted-subset sequencing was incomplete.

This receptor was obtained from a man aged 18 to 35 in good health. The chain carries TRBV9 and TRBJ2-7; D gene ambiguous. Sequenced: naive CD4+ T cells sorted from blood. Noted subset: CD45RA+ positively selected. This CDR3 reads CASSVDDGEGSYEQYF. The CDR3 nucleotides read TGTGCCAGCAGCGTAGATGACGGAGAAGGTTCCTACGAGCAGTACTTC.